These T cell receptor beta chains were read from a single sample in a study of metastatic and nonmetastatic thyroid tumors. Using MiXCR, TCRdb reanalyzed the PCR reads. The sample consists of more than 70,000 clones, 7.5% to 9% of them appearing once. The sample was blood. The receptors were sampled from a female donor with papillary thyroid cancer or a benign thyroid nodule (not recorded which). Some clones in this sample may be carry-over from other donors' samples. CDR3s include the opening cysteine and the closing phenylalanine or tryptophan.

V | CDR3
TRBV6-1 | CASSPRTNYGYTF
TRBV3-1 | CASSPTSGSTDTQYF
TRBV20-1 | CSARDGAGTYNEQFF
TRBV27 | CASGGGPPHNEQFF
TRBV20-1 | CSAILPGGAGHEQYF
TRBV12-5 | CASGPTGVYEQYF
TRBV12-3/TRBV12-4 | CASRGRPGQGRGGYTF
TRBV15 | CATSRDRGIGNTIYF
TRBV18 | CASSPSYNEQFF
TRBV2 | CASSPEGWGNYGYTF
TRBV11-2 | CASSLGYSSGANVLTF
TRBV6-1 | CASSEFGYRAPAGEKLFF
TRBV19 | CASSKAGGPVNEQFF
TRBV20-1 | CSARPGQNTGELFF
TRBV5-1 | CASSQGQGAGYEQYF
TRBV25-1 | CASSRDKLFF
TRBV4-1 | CASSQGLAGVNEQFF
TRBV7-9 | CASSLGGSNIQYF
TRBV3-1 | CASSQGVFYEQYF
TRBV24-1 | CVTSDIRQGDYGYTF
TRBV20-1 | CSARDVAGAETTDTQYF
TRBV5-1 | CASSPWTGRSPGYEQFF
TRBV6-9 | CASSATGGASWANVLTF
TRBV19 | CASSPGLAWEQYF
TRBV11-2 | CASSLERGNTEAFF
TRBV28 | CASSLLGSYSNQPQHF
TRBV7-6 | CASSLGGGYEQYF
TRBV20-1 | CSAARDRGPNEKLFF
TRBV2 | CASSEGWRNEQYF
TRBV9 | CASRSPGNTIYF
TRBV2 | CASRRGSGKTYEQYF
TRBV11-2 | CASSLAGTGEYEQYF
TRBV30 | CAWSVGTGGAEAFF
TRBV6-5 | CAISYSTGASYEQYF
TRBV18 | CASSPPQGADTQYF
TRBV5-1 | CASRGDTPTDTQYF
TRBV12-3/TRBV12-4 | CASSRDRRAYEQYF
TRBV14 | CASSPGYSYNEQFF
TRBV30 | CAWGDSFNYGYTF
TRBV28 | CASSLLQGGNYGYTF
TRBV20-1 | CSATTPARNEQFF
TRBV9 | CASSVITDTQYF
TRBV6-1 | CASTERTASTDTQYF
TRBV11-2 | CASSLGVAESYF
TRBV6-1 | CASSPGGFNYGYTF
TRBV6-1 | CASSRGPPFNNYGYTF
TRBV28 | CASSLHSGGKSTEAFF
TRBV7-9 | CASSFGAGAKNIQYF
TRBV9 | CASSSRGTVGANVLTF
TRBV30 | CAWSQGAGQETQYF
TRBV5-6 | CASSSGTGTLHGYTF
TRBV20-1 | CSALASAGGPYEQYF
TRBV6-1 | CASSEEEGSYNEQFF
TRBV19 | CASSTPGRPNTEAFF
TRBV29-1 | CSVEDQTGNEQYF